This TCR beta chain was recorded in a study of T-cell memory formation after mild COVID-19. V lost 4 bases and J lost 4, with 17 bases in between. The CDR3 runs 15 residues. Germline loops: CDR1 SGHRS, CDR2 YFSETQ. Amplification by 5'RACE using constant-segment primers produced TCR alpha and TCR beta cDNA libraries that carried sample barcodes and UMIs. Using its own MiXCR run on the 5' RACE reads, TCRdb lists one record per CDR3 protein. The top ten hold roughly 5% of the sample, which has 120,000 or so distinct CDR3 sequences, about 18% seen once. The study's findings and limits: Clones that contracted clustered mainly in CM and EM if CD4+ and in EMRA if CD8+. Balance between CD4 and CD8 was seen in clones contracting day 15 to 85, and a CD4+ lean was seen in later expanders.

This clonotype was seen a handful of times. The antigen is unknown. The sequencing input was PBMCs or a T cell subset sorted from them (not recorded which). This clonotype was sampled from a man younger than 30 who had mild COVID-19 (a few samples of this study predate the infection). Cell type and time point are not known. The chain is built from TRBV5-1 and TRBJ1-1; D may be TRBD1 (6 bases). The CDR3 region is CASSPRLGAGTEAFF. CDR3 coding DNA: TGCGCCAGCAGCCCACGGCTGGGGGCAGGCACTGAAGCTTTCTTT.